A single sample is the source of the 19 T cell receptor beta chains below, sequenced in a study of shared clonotypes between healthy human individuals. Only in-frame clones appear in the TCRdb table, and some are missing; sequencing was by immunoSEQ multiplex PCR. The sample includes about half a million clones, 60% to 80% of them seen just once. The source material was PBMCs. The origin of the receptors is a woman aged 40 to 49 in good health. Some clones in this sample may be carry-over from other donors' samples.

As for this clone: This probably arose from a read error, given a far larger clone one base away. The CDR3 carries no conserved terminal phenylalanine or tryptophan, so it likely arises from a read error. The CDR3 reads CASSPNVHEQYL. DNA of the CDR3: TGTGCCAGCAGCCCAAACGTTCACGAGCAGTACCTC. The chain recombines TRBV9 with TRBJ2-7, with D hard to call. Germline loops: CDR1 SGDLS, CDR2 YYNGEE. The CDR3 runs to 12 residues. Trimming took 4 bases from V and 5 from J, leaving 10 bases between them.

In this sample, this clone turned up many times. Other DNA sequences in the sample encode the same CDR3. The rearrangement joins TRBV13 to TRBJ1-1; tentative D call: TRBD1 (6 bases). There are 14 residues in the CDR3. Germline CDR1 is PRHDT and CDR2 is FYEKMQ (reference sequence). Deletions cut 7 bases from V and 6 bases from J, with 18 bases between. CDR3 in DNA: TGTGCCAGCACCCTAGGGGGGCGTGGCGCTGAAGCTTTCTTT. Protein product: CASTLGGRGAEAFF. The full variable domain, rest sourced from reference TRBV13 and TRBJ1-1, is AAGVIQSPRHLIKEKRETATLKCYPIPRHDTVYWYQQGPGQDPQFLISFYEKMQSDKGSIPDRFSAQQFSDYHSELNMSSLELGDSALYFCASTLGGRGAEAFFGQGTRLTVV.

Comments on this clone: This may be a read error: a much more frequent sequence differs by one nucleotide. The chain recombines TRBV6-5 with TRBJ2-2; TRBD1 might be the D (6 bases). The CDR3 is made up of 13 amino acids. CDR1 MNHEY and CDR2 SVGAGI come from the germline V gene. V lost 6 bases to trimming and J lost 7 bases, with 12 bases between them. The CDR3 DNA follows: TGTGCCAGCAGCCGGGACATCATCGGGGAGCTGTTTTTT. Protein: CASSRDIIGELFF.

This sequence joins TRBV28 and TRBJ2-2; the D is unclear. CDR3 length equals 14 residues. V was shortened by 10 bases and J by 1 base, with 13 bases between the two germline ends. The germline V gene has CDR1 MDHEN and CDR2 SYDVKM. CDR3 nucleotides: TGTGCCACCTCTCGGACGGTGAACACCGGGGAGCTGTTTTTT. Translation gives CATSRTVNTGELFF. The full variable domain, its missing parts supplied by reference TRBV28 and TRBJ2-2, is DVKVTQSSRYLVKRTGEKVFLECVQDMDHENMFWYRQDPGLGLRLIYFSYDVKMKEKGDIPEGYSVSREKKERFSLILESASTNQTSMYLCATSRTVNTGELFFGEGSRLTVL.

This chain links TRBV10-3 with TRBJ1-3; 7 bases fit TRBD1. Germline CDR1 ENHRY, CDR2 SYGVKD. The junction had 1 base not matched to a gene; V was cut back by 5 bases and J by 3 bases. The CDR3 spans 13 residues. In nucleotides, the CDR3 is TGTGCCATCAGTAGGGACAGTGGAAACACCATATATTTT. Encoded protein: CAISRDSGNTIYF.

This chain connects TRBV18 to TRBJ1-5; perhaps TRBD1 as D (6 bases). Between the trimmed V and J ends, which lost 2 bases and 6 bases, there was a span of 11 bases. The CDR3 covers 14 residues. The germline gives CDR1 KGHSH, CDR2 LQKENI. CDR3 sequence reads: CASSPSGAVQPQHF. CDR3 DNA: TGTGCCAGCTCACCATCAGGGGCGGTTCAGCCCCAGCATTTT. Looking up the rest from reference TRBV18 and TRBJ1-5 gives the full variable domain: NAGVMQNPRHLVRRRGQEARLRCSPMKGHSHVYWYRQLPEEGLKFMVYLQKENIIDESGMPKERFSAEFPKEGPSILRIQQVVRGDSAAYFCASSPSGAVQPQHFGDGTRLSIL.

Concerning this clone: An end of the junction differs from the germline gene, which may be a read error. This chain joins TRBV4-2 and TRBJ2-7; 8 bases agree with TRBD1. CDR3 size: 15 residues. Germline CDR1 reads LGHNA; CDR2 reads YNFKEQ. The CDR3: CASSQDLTRGREQYF. The CDR3 bases are TGTGCCAGCAGCCAAGATCTTACCAGGGGGCGCGAGCAATACTTC.

Remarks on this clone: This is likely an artifact of a read error, given a far larger clone one base away. This chain connects TRBV4-1 to TRBJ2-2; TRBD2 matches at 8 bases. The CDR3 has 15 amino acids. Germline V lookup: CDR1 MGHRA, CDR2 YSYEKL. CDR3 bases: TGCGCCAGCGGCCAAAACCTCGGGGGGGCCGGGGAGCTGTTTTTT. It yields the protein CASGQNLGGAGELFF.

The rearrangement uses TRBV10-2 and TRBJ2-7; 9 nucleotides agree with TRBD2. This CDR3 has 15 residues. Germline V CDR1 and CDR2: WSHSY, SAAADI. J was trimmed by 0 bases and V by 2 bases; bases with no gene match: 2. The CDR3 region has the DNA TGCGCCAGCAGTGAGAGTAGCGGGAGCTCCTACGAGCAGTACTTC. Protein sequence: CASSESSGSSYEQYF.

V and J are TRBV28 and TRBJ2-7; D is ambiguous. Deletions cut 2 bases from V and 6 bases from J, with 14 bases between. The CDR3 is made up of 14 amino acids. Germline V gives CDR1 MDHEN, CDR2 SYDVKM. The DNA of the CDR3 is TGTGCCAGCAGTTTAAGGGTCCCGCGAAGCGAGCAGTACTTC. It is translated as CASSLRVPRSEQYF. The whole variable domain, filled in from reference TRBV28 and TRBJ2-7, reads DVKVTQSSRYLVKRTGEKVFLECVQDMDHENMFWYRQDPGLGLRLIYFSYDVKMKEKGDIPEGYSVSREKKERFSLILESASTNQTSMYLCASSLRVPRSEQYFGPGTRLTVT.

This chain links TRBV5-1 with TRBJ2-3, with TRBD2 matching 7 bases. With 10 bases clipped from V and 1 base from J, the junction kept 6 bases outside the gene matches. Germline loops: CDR1 SGHRS, CDR2 YFSETQ. This CDR3 has 13 amino acids. The CDR3 sequence is CAARAGGTDTQYF. DNA for the CDR3: TGCGCCGCCAGGGCGGGAGGCACAGATACGCAGTATTTT.

The chain combines TRBV9 with TRBJ2-7; 11 bases fit TRBD2. Looked up from germline, CDR1 is SGDLS and CDR2 is YYNGEE. Unmatched junction bases numbered 1, after V lost 4 bases and J lost 4 bases. CDR3 length: 13 amino acids. The DNA for the CDR3 is TGTGCCAGCAGCAGGACTAGCGGGTACGAGCAGTACTTC. Translation gives CASSRTSGYEQYF.

This clone occurred once. The V call is TRBV5-1, the J call TRBJ2-1, with 10 bases aligning to TRBD2. V shed 0 bases, J shed 6 bases, and the junction held 6 bases outside the gene matches. This CDR3 region has 16 residues. Germline CDR1 reads SGHRS; CDR2 reads YFSETQ. The CDR3 DNA follows: TGCGCCAGCAGCTTGGTTCCAGCGGGAGGGCCCAATGAGCAGTTCTTC. Its translation is CASSLVPAGGPNEQFF.

Of note for this clone: An end of the junction differs from the germline gene, which may be a read error. The CDR3 DNA follows: TGCGCCAGCAGGGACGGCACAGGCCCCCTGGGTAATGAAAAACTGGTTTTT. Its protein product is CASRDGTGPLGNEKLVF. The chain employs TRBV5-1 and TRBJ1-4; TRBD1 is a possible D gene (5 bases). This CDR3 is 17 amino acids long. The germline V gene encodes CDR1 SGHRS and CDR2 YFSETQ.

This clone showed up just once. This chain connects TRBV18 to TRBJ2-7, with TRBD1 as a possible D gene (6 bases). Germline V CDR1 and CDR2: KGHSH, LQKENI. Trimming took off 6 bases at V and 5 bases at J, with 20 bases between the two ends. The CDR3 consists of 15 residues. Here the CDR3 reads CASSPTGPGTNEQYF. The DNA of the CDR3 is TGTGCCAGCTCCCCGACAGGACCCGGTACTAACGAGCAGTACTTC.

Only one count was recorded for this clone. The chain's CDR3 is CASSSGPSTNEKLFF. The CDR3 region has the DNA TGTGCCAGCAGCTCGGGTCCTTCAACTAATGAAAAACTGTTTTTT. The chain carries TRBV7-9 and TRBJ1-4; D unclear. Germline CDR1 is SEHNR and CDR2 is FQNEAQ (reference sequence). V shed 4 bases and J shed 0 bases, with 9 bases lying between them. The CDR3 is made up of 15 amino acids.

The chain carries TRBV5-4 and TRBJ2-5; D gene ambiguous. This CDR3 is 15 amino acids long. Germline assignment: CDR1 SGHNT and CDR2 YYREEE (reference sequence). Trimming removed 4 bases at V and 2 bases at J, with 15 bases between. The CDR3 is CASSSKKDGQETQYF. CDR3 DNA sequence: TGTGCCAGCAGCAGCAAGAAGGACGGTCAAGAGACCCAGTACTTC.

This clone was detected a few times. The chain recombines TRBV5-1 with TRBJ2-7; no clear D. V was cut by 3 bases and J by 6 bases, with 7 bases left in between. There are 11 residues in the CDR3. Germline-derived CDR1 and CDR2 are SGHRS and YFSETQ. The CDR3 sequence is CASSSIGEQYF. CDR3 DNA sequence: TGCGCCAGCAGCTCGATCGGCGAGCAGTACTTC.

This clone has ten or more counts. V usage is TRBV15 and J usage is TRBJ1-5; D not certain. Looked up from germline, CDR1 is LNHNV and CDR2 is YYDKDF (reference sequence). The CDR3 has 14 amino acids. With 0 bases removed from V and 3 bases from J, the gap between germline ends came to 6 bases. CDR3 residues: CATSRDGFNQPQHF. For the CDR3, the DNA is TGTGCCACCAGCAGAGACGGGTTCAATCAGCCCCAGCATTTT.